Listed here is a single T cell receptor (beta chain). Its target is not known. Peripheral blood came from all dose cohorts at three timepoints. This entry belongs to a study of OX40 agonist ivuxolimab in advanced cancers. Assay used: immunoSEQ multiplex PCR; TCRdb lists only in-frame clones, some missing. The top ten clones hold around 0.6% of a sample with 40,000 or so clones, around 92% of them seen once. Points from the study as a whole: Partial responders dosed at 0.1-3.0 mg/kg displayed clonal expansion ranking among the lowest. Averaged across samples, CD8+ T cells carried more expanded clones than CD4+ did.

V lost 0 bases to trimming and J lost 4 bases; unmatched junction nucleotides: 9. Germline assignment: CDR1 MNHNS and CDR2 SASEGT. This CDR3 contains 18 residues. Sequences were derived from CD4+ or CD8+ T cells sorted from blood, sampled in a trial of the OX40 agonist ivuxolimab. The V and J genes are TRBV6-1 and TRBJ2-6, with TRBD2 matching 7 bases. The receptor was derived from an adult with an advanced solid tumor such as melanoma, head and neck, liver or kidney cancer. The CDR3 is CASSEARGGIFGANVLTF. The CDR3 DNA is TGTGCCAGCAGTGAAGCCCGGGGAGGGATATTCGGGGCCAACGTCCTGACTTTC.